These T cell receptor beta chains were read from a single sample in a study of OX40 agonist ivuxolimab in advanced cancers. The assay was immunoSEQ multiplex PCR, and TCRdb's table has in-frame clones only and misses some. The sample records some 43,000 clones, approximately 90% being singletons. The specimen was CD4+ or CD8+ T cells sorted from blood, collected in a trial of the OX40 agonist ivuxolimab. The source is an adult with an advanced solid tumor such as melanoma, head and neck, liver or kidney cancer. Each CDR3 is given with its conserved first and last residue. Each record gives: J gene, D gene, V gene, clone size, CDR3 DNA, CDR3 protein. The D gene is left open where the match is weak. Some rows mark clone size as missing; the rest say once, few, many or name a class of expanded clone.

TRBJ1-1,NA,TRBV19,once,TGTGCCAGTACCCTGGGAGGGGGATACACTGAAGCTTTCTTT,CASTLGGGYTEAFF
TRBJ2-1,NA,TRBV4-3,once,TGCGCCAGCAGCCAAGACGACAATGAGCAGTTCTTC,CASSQDDNEQFF
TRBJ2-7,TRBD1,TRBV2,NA,TGTGCCAGCGGAACTTTAGGACAGGGAAACTACGAGCAGTACTTC,CASGTLGQGNYEQYF
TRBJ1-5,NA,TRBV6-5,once,TGTGCCAGCAGTTTGGGCGGTAGCAATCAGCCCCAGCATTTT,CASSLGGSNQPQHF
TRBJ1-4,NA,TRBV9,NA,TGTGCCAGCAGCCGGAGGGGGGCCCGGGGTGGACTGTTTTTT,CASSRRGARGGLFF
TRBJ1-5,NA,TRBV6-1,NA,TGTGCCAGCAGTGAAGGATTAGAAATAATCTCTCAGCCCCAGCATTTT,CASSEGLEIISQPQHF
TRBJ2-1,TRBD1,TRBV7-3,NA,TGTGCCAGCAGCTTAATTTATGGGACAGGGGGCTCCTACAATGAGCAGTTCTTC,CASSLIYGTGGSYNEQFF
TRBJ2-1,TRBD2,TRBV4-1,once,TGCGCCAGCAGCCCTCTAGGACTAGCGGGTACCAATGAGCAGTTCTTC,CASSPLGLAGTNEQFF
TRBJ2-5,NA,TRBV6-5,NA,TGTGCCAGCAGTTACTCGGTCTCACAACAAGAGACCCAGTACTTC,CASSYSVSQQETQYF
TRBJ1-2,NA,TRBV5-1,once,TGCGCCAGCAGCCAAAACAGGGAGGCTGCTTATGGGTATGGCTACACCTTC,CASSQNREAAYGYGYTF
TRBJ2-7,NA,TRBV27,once,TGTGCCAGCAGCCTCGTCCCGGGGTACGAGCAGTACTTC,CASSLVPGYEQYF
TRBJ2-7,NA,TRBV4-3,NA,TGCGCCAGCAGCCAAGGAACCGATAGCTCCTACGAGCAGTACTTC,CASSQGTDSSYEQYF
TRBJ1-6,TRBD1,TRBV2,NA,TGTGCCACTGGACAGGTTAATTCACCCCTCCACTTT,CATGQVNSPLHF
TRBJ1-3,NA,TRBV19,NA,TGTGCCAGTAGTATAAGTACCTGGGAGAACACCATATATTTT,CASSISTWENTIYF
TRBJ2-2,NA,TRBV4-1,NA,TGCGCCAGCACGCAGGTCCATGGGAACACCGGGGAGCTGTTTTTT,CASTQVHGNTGELFF
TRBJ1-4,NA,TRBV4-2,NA,TGTGCCAGCAGCCAAGAATCTATGGGGGGCCGTGAAAAACTGTTTTTT,CASSQESMGGREKLFF
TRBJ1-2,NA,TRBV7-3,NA,TGTGCCAGCAGCCCCTCCGGGGCGCGAAATGGCTACACCTTC,CASSPSGARNGYTF
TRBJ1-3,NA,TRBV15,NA,TGTGCCACCAGCAGAAGAGATCACAGAGCGGGAAACACCATATATTTT,CATSRRDHRAGNTIYF
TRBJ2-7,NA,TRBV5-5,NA,TGTGCCAGCAGTCTCCAGGGTTACGAGCAGTACTTC,CASSLQGYEQYF
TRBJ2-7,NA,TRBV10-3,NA,TGTGCCATCAGGGAGGGGACGGAAACCACCTACGAGCAGTACTTC,CAIREGTETTYEQYF
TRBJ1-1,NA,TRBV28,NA,TGTGCCAGCAGTTTATCTAACAAAAACACTGAAGCTTTCTTT,CASSLSNKNTEAFF
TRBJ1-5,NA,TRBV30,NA,TGTGCCTGGAGTGGGGGTTTACAGCCCCAGCATTTT,CAWSGGLQPQHF
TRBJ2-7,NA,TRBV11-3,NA,TGTGCCAGCAGCTCCATAAGAAACGAGCAGTACTTC,CASSSIRNEQYF
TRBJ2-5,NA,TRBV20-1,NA,TGCAGTGAGGAAGGGCGGGAGACCCAGTACTTC,CSEEGRETQYF
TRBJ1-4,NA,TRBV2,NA,TGTGCCAGCAGTCAGGACACTTCAACTAATGAAAAACTGTTTTTT,CASSQDTSTNEKLFF
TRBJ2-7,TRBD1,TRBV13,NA,TGTGCCAGCAGCTCGGGACAGGGAGGCGAGCAGTACTTC,CASSSGQGGEQYF
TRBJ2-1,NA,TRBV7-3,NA,TGTGCCAGCAGCTTAACGGGATACGGCAATGAGCAGTTCTTC,CASSLTGYGNEQFF
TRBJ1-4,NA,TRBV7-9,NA,TGTGCCAGCAGCTCGGGTCGGACAAATGAAAAACTGTTTTTT,CASSSGRTNEKLFF
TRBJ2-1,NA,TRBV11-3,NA,TGTGCCAGCAGCGGACGGGACGGAGGTTACAATGAGCAGTTCTTC,CASSGRDGGYNEQFF
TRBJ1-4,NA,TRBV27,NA,TGTGCCAGCAGTCCTGTAACGCGTGGGGAAAAACTGTTTTTT,CASSPVTRGEKLFF
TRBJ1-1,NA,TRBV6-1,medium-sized,TGTGCCAGCAGTGAGGGGGACACAGATGAAGCTTTCTTT,CASSEGDTDEAFF
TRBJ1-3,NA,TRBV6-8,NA,TGTGCCAGCAGTCCCCGGCTCTCTGGAAACACCATATATTTT,CASSPRLSGNTIYF
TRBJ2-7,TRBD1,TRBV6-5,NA,TGTGCCAGCAGTCTAGGGGGCTACTACGAGCAGTACTTC,CASSLGGYYEQYF
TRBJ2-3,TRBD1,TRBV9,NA,TGTGCCAGCAGCACCTCTGACAGGGGGGGAAGCGATACGCAGTATTTT,CASSTSDRGGSDTQYF
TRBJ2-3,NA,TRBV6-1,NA,TGTGCCAGCAGTGAATGGGGGGTGGGGAACACAGATACGCAGTATTTT,CASSEWGVGNTDTQYF
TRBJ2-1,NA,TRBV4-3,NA,TGCGCCAGCAGCCAAGAGTGGGGCCACAATGAGCAGTTCTTC,CASSQEWGHNEQFF
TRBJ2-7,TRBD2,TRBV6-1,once,TGTGCCAGCAGTGAAGGTGGCGGGAGTGGCTACGAGCAGTACTTC,CASSEGGGSGYEQYF
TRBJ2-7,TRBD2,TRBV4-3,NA,TGCGCCAGCAGCCAAGAATCCAGCGGGAACTCCATCGAGCAGTACTTC,CASSQESSGNSIEQYF
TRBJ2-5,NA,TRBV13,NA,TGTGCCAGCAGCCCGGGACTCCTGTCCGGGACCCAGTACTTC,CASSPGLLSGTQYF
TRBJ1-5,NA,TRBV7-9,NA,TGTGCCAGCGGGGGAGGGAGCAATCAGCCCCAGCATTTT,CASGGGSNQPQHF
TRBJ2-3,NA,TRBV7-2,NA,TGTGCCAGCAGCCCGCACCCCCCCGGAGCGGGCACAGATACGCAGTATTTT,CASSPHPPGAGTDTQYF
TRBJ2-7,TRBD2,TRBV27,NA,TGTGCCAGCAGTTTAACGACTAGCGGGGGTAGCTCCTACGAGCAGTACTTC,CASSLTTSGGSSYEQYF
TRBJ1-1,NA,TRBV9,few,TGTGCCAGCAGCGCTGAACACCGGAACACTGAAGCTTTCTTT,CASSAEHRNTEAFF
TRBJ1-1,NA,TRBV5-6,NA,TGTGCCAGCAGCTCAACGCGGGCTGAAGCTTTCTTT,CASSSTRAEAFF
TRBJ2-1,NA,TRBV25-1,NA,TGTGCCAGCAGTGAATCAGGTCGCGACAATGAGCAGTTCTTC,CASSESGRDNEQFF
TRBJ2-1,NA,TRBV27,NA,TGTGCCAGCAGTTTGGGCGGGGGCCACAATGAGCAGTTCTTC,CASSLGGGHNEQFF
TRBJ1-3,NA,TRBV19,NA,TGTGCCTCCTCTACCCCGGGGCTCTCTGGAAACACCATATATTTT,CASSTPGLSGNTIYF
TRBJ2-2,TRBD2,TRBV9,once,TGTGCCAGCAGCGTGCCCCTTGGGGGGGTGAACACCGGGGAGCTGTTTTTT,CASSVPLGGVNTGELFF
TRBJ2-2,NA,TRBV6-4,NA,TGTGCCAGTGGGCGAAATCAGAACACCGGGGAGCTGTTTTTT,CASGRNQNTGELFF
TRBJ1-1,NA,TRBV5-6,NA,TGTGCCAGCGGAACCACAGGGACCTTGAACACTGAAGCTTTCTTT,CASGTTGTLNTEAFF
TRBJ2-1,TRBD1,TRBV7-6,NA,TGTGCCAGCAGCTGGTGGGACAGGAGCTCCAGCTCCTACAATGAGCAGTTCTTC,CASSWWDRSSSSYNEQFF
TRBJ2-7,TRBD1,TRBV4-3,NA,TGCGCCAGCAGCCAAGATTGGCAGGGGGCGGGGTACGAGCAGTACTTC,CASSQDWQGAGYEQYF
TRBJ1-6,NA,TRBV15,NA,TGTGCCACCAACCAGGGTTACAAACAATCACCCCTCCACTTT,CATNQGYKQSPLHF
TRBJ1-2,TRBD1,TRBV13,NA,TGTGCCAGCAGTCTCCGACAGGGCACAAACTATGGCTACACCTTC,CASSLRQGTNYGYTF
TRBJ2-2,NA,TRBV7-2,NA,TGTGCCAGCAGCTTAATGAGGACGCCGAACACCGGGGAGCTGTTTTTT,CASSLMRTPNTGELFF
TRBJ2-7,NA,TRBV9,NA,TGTGCCAGCAGCCACCCCAAGGGACACGGTGGCCCCTACGAGCAGTACTTC,CASSHPKGHGGPYEQYF
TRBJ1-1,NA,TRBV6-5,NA,TGTGCCAGCAGTTTTCCTGAAGCTTTCTTT,CASSFPEAFF
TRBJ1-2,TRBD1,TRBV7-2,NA,TGTGCCAGCAGCCCAGGGGGGGGGAAAGGCTACACCTTC,CASSPGGGKGYTF
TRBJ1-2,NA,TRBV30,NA,TGTGCCTGGACCGATTACGCCCGGGCTAACTATGGCTACACCTTC,CAWTDYARANYGYTF
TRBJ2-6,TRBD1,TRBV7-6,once,TGTGCCAGCAGCGGGCAGGGGGCTGGGGCCAACGTCCTGACTTTC,CASSGQGAGANVLTF